The text below deals with one TCR beta chain. Its target is not known. The assay was immunoSEQ multiplex PCR, and TCRdb's table has in-frame clones only and misses some. The sample yields about 380,000 clones, 96% seen once. The CDR3 is made up of 16 amino acids. V lost 3 bases to trimming and J lost 5 bases; unmatched junction nucleotides: 8. The germline V gene encodes CDR1 SGDLS and CDR2 YYNGEE. Adult Caucasians living in Nashville, Tennessee made up all of the donors. This record comes from a study of shared clonotypes between healthy human individuals. Study-level findings and limits: The study generally estimated greater richness for naive than memory subsets. Lower generation probabilities were found for non-shared clonotypes than for those shared by all four donors.

The receptor was derived from a man younger than 40 in good health. The chain combines TRBV9 with TRBJ2-2, with TRBD2 matching over 9 bases. Sequenced: memory CD8+ T cells sorted from blood. Subset: CD45RO+ cells pooled with CCR7-negative TemRA cells. The CDR3 region is CASSERGAGGTGELFF. The CDR3 region has the DNA TGTGCCAGCAGCGAGAGGGGAGCGGGAGGAACCGGGGAGCTGTTTTTT.